A single sample gave rise to the 26 T cell receptor beta chains below, sequenced in a study of blood T cell repertoires in COVID-19 (dated by TCRdb to the early 2020s). The library relied on the immunoSEQ multiplex PCR assay. In TCRdb, the immuneACCESS table is reduced to in-frame sequences with V and J assigned. These tables do not hold every clone; where another copy was compared, an unresolved V gene accounts for under half, and the others remain unexplained. The sample includes roughly 50,000 clones, with 75% to 90% observed a single time. The ten largest clones take up around 6% of the sample. Material for sequencing was peripheral blood. These receptors were obtained from a man aged 55 to 70 with acute or convalescent COVID-19.

Details on this clone: This CDR3 is also generated by other DNA sequences in the sample. This sequence joins TRBV5-1 and TRBJ2-5, with TRBD2 matching 7 bases. CDR1 and CDR2 (germline): SGHRS, YFSETQ. V dropped 0 bases and J dropped 5; count of bases not matched to a gene: 4. The CDR3 has 14 residues. CDR3 in amino acids: CASSLAAGRETQYF. CDR3 in DNA: TGCGCCAGCAGCTTGGCAGCGGGGAGGGAGACCCAGTACTTC.

This clone appeared once. V usage is TRBV5-1 and J usage is TRBJ2-3; D may be TRBD2 (6 bases). With 4 bases removed from V and 3 bases from J, the gap between germline ends came to 12 bases. Germline CDR1 and CDR2: SGHRS and YFSETQ. The CDR3 covers 14 residues. The CDR3 nucleotides read TGCGCCAGCAGCGCCGGGGGTGGGACAGATACGCAGTATTTT. This encodes CASSAGGGTDTQYF.

A few counts support this clone. The chain joins TRBV18 to TRBJ2-3; D not certain. The V and J ends lost 2 bases and 6 bases respectively, with 9 bases between them. This CDR3 is built from 13 residues. Germline V gives CDR1 KGHSH, CDR2 LQKENI. CDR3 loop: CASSPTTDDTQYF. CDR3 DNA: TGTGCCAGCTCACCAACAACCGATGATACGCAGTATTTT. The full variable domain, its missing parts supplied by reference TRBV18 and TRBJ2-3, is NAGVMQNPRHLVRRRGQEARLRCSPMKGHSHVYWYRQLPEEGLKFMVYLQKENIIDESGMPKERFSAEFPKEGPSILRIQQVVRGDSAAYFCASSPTTDDTQYFGPGTRLTVL.

The chain uses TRBV15 and TRBJ2-1; possibly TRBD2 for D (6 bases). V was pared by 5 bases and J by 0 bases, with 20 bases between. CDR1 is LNHNV and CDR2 is YYDKDF in the germline V gene (reference sequence). The length of the CDR3 is 18 residues. CDR3 DNA: TGTGCCACCAGCTCTACTAGCAGTCATCCGAGCTCCTACAATGAGCAGTTCTTC. It codes for CATSSTSSHPSSYNEQFF.

The J gene is TRBJ2-2, the V gene TRBV6-5; D gene uncertain. The germline V gene has CDR1 MNHEY and CDR2 SVGAGI. This CDR3 comprises 14 residues. Trimming removed 0 bases at V and 6 bases at J, with 8 bases between. CDR3 sequence (DNA): TGTGCCAGCAGTTACTCGACGACACCCGGGGAGCTGTTTTTT. Its translation is CASSYSTTPGELFF.

This clone was seen a few times. The genes are TRBV13 and TRBJ2-1, with D possibly TRBD2 on 5 matching bases. The V and J ends lost 1 base and 6 bases respectively, with 10 bases between them. This CDR3 spans 14 amino acids. CDR1 and CDR2 (germline): PRHDT, FYEKMQ (reference sequence). This CDR3 is CASSLEEGVNEQFF. The CDR3 DNA reads TGTGCCAGCAGCTTAGAAGAGGGAGTCAATGAGCAGTTCTTC.

The V and J genes are TRBV7-9 and TRBJ2-3, with 10 bases fitting TRBD2. Per the germline V gene, CDR1 is SEHNR and CDR2 is FQNEAQ (reference sequence). This CDR3 is 16 amino acids long. Germline trimming cut 0 bases from V and 3 bases from J; bases unmatched to any gene: 3. CDR3 in amino acids: CASSLALAGDTDTQYF. The CDR3 DNA reads as TGTGCCAGCAGCTTAGCGCTAGCGGGAGATACAGATACGCAGTATTTT.

The chain links TRBV28 to TRBJ2-7, with D perhaps TRBD1 (6 bases). V gave up 5 bases and J gave up 5 bases, with 19 bases separating them. Looked up from germline, CDR1 is MDHEN and CDR2 is SYDVKM. The CDR3 covers 15 residues. CDR3 nucleotide sequence: TGTGCCAGCAGTATCCCCGGGCGCAGGGGCGACGAGCAGTACTTC. Translation gives CASSIPGRRGDEQYF.

In DNA, the CDR3 is TGCGCCAGCAGCCCCGGACTATTCAATCTAGCCAAAAACATTCAGTACTTC. It is translated as CASSPGLFNLAKNIQYF. The chain joins TRBV5-1 to TRBJ2-4; D may be TRBD2 (6 bases). Germline V gives CDR1 SGHRS, CDR2 YFSETQ. Trimming pared 4 bases from V and 0 bases from J, leaving 17 bases between. The CDR3 sequence is 17 residues long.

V is TRBV27 and J is TRBJ1-3; weak D call: TRBD1 (6 bases). This CDR3 has 19 amino acids. Germline CDR1 reads MNHEY; CDR2 reads SMNVEV (reference sequence). Trimming stripped 6 bases from V and 0 bases from J, with 24 bases between. CDR3 amino acids: CASRSRGGQVVYSGNTIYF. CDR3 coding DNA: TGTGCCAGCAGGTCAAGGGGGGGGCAAGTCGTTTACTCTGGAAACACCATATATTTT.

The V gene is TRBV6-6, the J gene TRBJ1-4; D is perhaps TRBD1 (6 bases). The CDR3 runs to 13 residues. The V end lost 6 bases, the J end lost 5 bases, and 10 bases lay between the germline ends. Per the germline V gene, CDR1 is MNHNY and CDR2 is SVGAGI (reference sequence). CDR3 in amino acids: CASRGQSNEKLFF. The CDR3 DNA reads as TGTGCCAGCAGAGGACAGTCAAATGAAAAACTGTTTTTT.

The V and J genes are TRBV11-2 and TRBJ2-2; D unclear. The CDR3 extends over 14 amino acids. V was pared by 3 bases and J by 8 bases, with 13 bases between. The germline gives CDR1 SGHAT, CDR2 FQNNGV. The CDR3 sequence is CASSFAPTVGELFF. The CDR3 bases are TGTGCCAGCAGCTTTGCCCCCACGGTAGGGGAGCTGTTTTTT.

This clone appeared a single time. Here the CDR3 reads CATSRDGVQINTGELFF. CDR3 bases: TGTGCCACCAGCAGAGATGGAGTACAAATTAACACCGGGGAGCTGTTTTTT. The chain links TRBV15 to TRBJ2-2, with unresolved D. Trimming cost V 0 bases and J 2 bases, with 13 bases left between them. This CDR3 is built from 17 residues. From germline, CDR1 is LNHNV and CDR2 YYDKDF (reference sequence).

This chain connects TRBV7-9 to TRBJ2-1, with 11 bases that match TRBD2. Germline loops: CDR1 SEHNR, CDR2 FQNEAQ (reference sequence). The CDR3 length is 17 residues. Trimming took 6 bases from V and 9 from J; bases not matched to a gene: 16. CDR3 sequence (DNA): TGTGCCAGCAGTCCTCCTACGTGGGGACTAGCGGTCTCTGAGCAGTTCTTC. This gives the protein CASSPPTWGLAVSEQFF. Full variable domain (rest looked up from reference TRBV7-9 and TRBJ2-1): DTGVSQNPRHKITKRGQNVTFRCDPISEHNRLYWYRQTLGQGPEFLTYFQNEAQLEKSRLLSDRFSAERPKGSFSTLEIQRTEQGDSAMYLCASSPPTWGLAVSEQFFGPGTRLTVL.

The chain is built from TRBV2 and TRBJ1-1; weak D call: TRBD1 (5 bases). CDR1 is SNHLY, CDR2 FYNNEI, per germline. The CDR3 runs 12 residues. Trimming removed 6 bases at V and 4 bases at J, with 9 bases between. The CDR3 here is CASRQGSTEAFF. CDR3 nucleotides: TGTGCCAGCAGGCAGGGAAGCACTGAAGCTTTCTTT.

Concerning this clone itself: At the DNA level, this CDR3 is encoded by other sequences in the same sample as well. The rearrangement joins TRBV11-2 to TRBJ2-1; 10 bases match TRBD2. The germline V gene has CDR1 SGHAT and CDR2 FQNNGV. After removal of 4 bases from V and 7 bases from J, the junction contained 7 bases not matched to a gene. The CDR3 extends over 15 amino acids. The CDR3 region has the DNA TGTGCCAGCAGCTCGAGACTAGCGGGTCGAAATGAGCAGTTCTTC. Translation: CASSSRLAGRNEQFF.

The chain uses TRBV12-3 or TRBV12-4 and TRBJ2-5; no firm D call. The V end was cut by 3 bases, the J end by 5 bases, with 10 bases between. This CDR3 is built from 13 residues. CDR3 sequence reads: CASSFSLRETQYF. The CDR3 coding sequence is TGTGCCAGCAGTTTTTCACTTCGTGAGACCCAGTACTTC.

The chain employs TRBV7-8 and TRBJ2-7, with TRBD2 matching 9 bases. The CDR3 loop spans 14 amino acids. CDR1 and CDR2 from the germline V gene are SGHVS and FQNEAQ. V dropped 1 base and J dropped 8; count of bases not matched to a gene: 6. The CDR3 DNA is TGTGCCAGCAGCTTAGTCAGGACTAGCGTACAGCAGTACTTC. This sequence encodes CASSLVRTSVQQYF.

V gene TRBV5-1 combines with J gene TRBJ2-2, with 12 bases aligning to TRBD2. The CDR3 is 17 amino acids. V shed 4 bases, J shed 4 bases, and the junction held 8 bases outside the gene matches. Germline V lookup: CDR1 SGHRS, CDR2 YFSETQ. The CDR3 coding sequence is TGCGCCAGCAGCCCACGACTAGCGGGGGTTCTCACCGGGGAGCTGTTTTTT. This translates into CASSPRLAGVLTGELFF.

This chain joins TRBV29-1 and TRBJ1-2; TRBD1 aligns across 7 bases. There are 12 residues in the CDR3. In germline, CDR1 is SQVTM, CDR2 ANQGSEA. After removal of 7 bases from V and 7 bases from J, the junction contained 9 bases not matched to a gene. The DNA for the CDR3 is TGCAGCGGAGACAGGGTCGGGGGTGGCTACACCTTC. Translating it yields CSGDRVGGGYTF.

This clone was seen a few times. V usage is TRBV2 and J usage is TRBJ2-2; D is possibly TRBD1 (6 bases). Trimming left V 4 bases short and J 3 bases short, with 15 bases between. This CDR3 is built from 16 residues. The germline gives CDR1 SNHLY, CDR2 FYNNEI. CDR3 residues: CASSVRRAGDTGELFF. Here the CDR3 DNA reads TGTGCCAGCAGTGTCCGACGGGCAGGGGACACCGGGGAGCTGTTTTTT.

The chain uses TRBV5-1 and TRBJ2-2; perhaps TRBD2 as D (5 bases). CDR3 length: 15 residues. V lost 4 bases, J lost 1 base, and 11 bases lay in between. The germline V gene has CDR1 SGHRS and CDR2 YFSETQ. CDR3 region: CASSGEGKNTGELFF. The CDR3 coding sequence is TGCGCCAGCAGCGGTGAGGGAAAGAACACCGGGGAGCTGTTTTTT.

The V gene is TRBV18, the J gene TRBJ2-3; D is unresolved. The germline V gene encodes CDR1 KGHSH and CDR2 LQKENI. Trimming removed 0 bases from V and 2 bases from J, with 3 bases in between. The CDR3 loop spans 13 amino acids. DNA of the CDR3: TGTGCCAGCTCACCACCCTTCACAGATACGCAGTATTTT. Protein product: CASSPPFTDTQYF.

This CDR3 is CASSPGLALSNIQYF. Written as DNA, the CDR3 is TGTGCCAGCAGCCCGGGACTAGCCTTGTCAAACATTCAGTACTTC. The chain combines TRBV9 with TRBJ2-4; TRBD2 matches 9 bases. The CDR3 is made up of 15 amino acids. CDR1 and CDR2 from the germline V gene are SGDLS and YYNGEE. J was trimmed by 6 bases and V by 4 bases; bases with no gene match: 8. Filled out from reference TRBV9 and TRBJ2-4, the complete variable domain reads DSGVTQTPKHLITATGQRVTLRCSPRSGDLSVYWYQQSLDQGLQFLIQYYNGEERAKGNILERFSAQQFPDLHSELNLSSLELGDSALYFCASSPGLALSNIQYFGAGTRLSVL.

This clone was seen more than once but under ten times. This rearrangement joins TRBV3-1 (or the pseudogene TRBV3-2) to TRBJ1-5; D gene uncertain. Germline-derived CDR1 and CDR2 are LGHDT and YNNKEL (reference sequence). This CDR3 region has 14 residues. V gave up 4 bases and J gave up 3 bases, with 10 bases separating them. The CDR3 protein is CASSPSGNNQPQHF. The CDR3, as DNA: TGTGCCAGCAGCCCTTCCGGGAACAATCAGCCCCAGCATTTT.

By share of the sample, this clone is medium-sized. The CDR3 loop reads CASSLGRDSLNEKLFF. In DNA form, the CDR3 reads TGTGCCAGCAGCTTAGGGAGGGACAGCCTTAATGAAAAACTGTTTTTT. The V call is TRBV7-9, the J call TRBJ1-4; 7 bases are shared with TRBD1. Germline V gene lookup returns CDR1 SEHNR and CDR2 FQNEAQ (reference sequence). This CDR3 has 16 amino acids. J was trimmed by 4 bases and V by 1 base; bases with no gene match: 6.